Described below is a single T cell receptor beta chain sequence and its context. Sequencing was performed with immunoSEQ multiplex PCR; in TCRdb, only in-frame clones are kept and a portion is missing. This sample has roughly 140,000 clones, with less than 95% found just once. Trimming cost V 3 bases and J 8 bases, with 14 bases left between them. This CDR3 contains 13 residues. Per the germline V gene, CDR1 is SGHDT and CDR2 is YYEEEE. The data derive from a study of T cell responses to AZD1222 COVID-19 vaccine. On the study more broadly: Combined were second doses at about 4 or about 12 weeks.

The clonotype originates from an adult in good health. V is TRBV5-6 and J is TRBJ1-2; D might be TRBD1 (5 bases). The sequencing used peripheral blood, collected on day 0 of AZD1222 vaccination. CDR3 sequence: CASSSSEGHGYTF. The CDR3 bases are TGTGCCAGCAGCTCCTCGGAGGGGCACGGCTACACCTTC.